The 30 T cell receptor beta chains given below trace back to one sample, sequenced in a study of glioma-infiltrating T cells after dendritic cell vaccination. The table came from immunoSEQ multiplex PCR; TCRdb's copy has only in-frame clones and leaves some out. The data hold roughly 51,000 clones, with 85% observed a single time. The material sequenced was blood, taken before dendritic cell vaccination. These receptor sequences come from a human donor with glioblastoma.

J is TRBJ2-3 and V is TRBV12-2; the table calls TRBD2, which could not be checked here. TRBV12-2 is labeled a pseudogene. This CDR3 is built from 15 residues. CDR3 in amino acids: CARIGLAGSTDTQYF. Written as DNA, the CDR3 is TGTGCAAGGATAGGACTAGCGGGTAGCACAGATACGCAGTATTTT.

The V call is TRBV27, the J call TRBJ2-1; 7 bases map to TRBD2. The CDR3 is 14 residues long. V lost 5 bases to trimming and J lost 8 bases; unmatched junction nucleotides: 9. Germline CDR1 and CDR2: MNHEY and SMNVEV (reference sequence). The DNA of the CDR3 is TGTGCCAGCAGTCTCCGACTAGCTCTGGATGAGCAGTTCTTC. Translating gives CASSLRLALDEQFF.

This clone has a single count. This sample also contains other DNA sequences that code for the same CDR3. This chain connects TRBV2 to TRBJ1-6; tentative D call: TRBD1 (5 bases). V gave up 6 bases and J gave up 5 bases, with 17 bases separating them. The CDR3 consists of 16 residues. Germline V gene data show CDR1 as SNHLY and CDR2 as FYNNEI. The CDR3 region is CASRPDRLSHNSPLHF. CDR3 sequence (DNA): TGTGCCAGCAGACCCGACAGACTTTCTCATAATTCACCCCTCCACTTT.

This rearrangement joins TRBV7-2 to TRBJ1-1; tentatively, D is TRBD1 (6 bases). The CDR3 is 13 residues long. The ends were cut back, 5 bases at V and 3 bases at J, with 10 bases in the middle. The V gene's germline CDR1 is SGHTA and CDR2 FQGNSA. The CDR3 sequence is CASSATGYTEAFF. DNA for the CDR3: TGTGCCAGCAGCGCCACAGGGTACACTGAAGCTTTCTTT.

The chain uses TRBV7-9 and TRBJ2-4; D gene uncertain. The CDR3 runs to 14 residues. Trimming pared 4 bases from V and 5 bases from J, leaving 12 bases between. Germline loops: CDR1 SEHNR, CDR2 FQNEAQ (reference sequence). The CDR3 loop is CASSSFSSENIQYF. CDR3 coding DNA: TGTGCCAGCAGCTCCTTTTCGTCGGAAAACATTCAGTACTTC. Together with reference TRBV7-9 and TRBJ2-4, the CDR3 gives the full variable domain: DTGVSQNPRHKITKRGQNVTFRCDPISEHNRLYWYRQTLGQGPEFLTYFQNEAQLEKSRLLSDRFSAERPKGSFSTLEIQRTEQGDSAMYLCASSSFSSENIQYFGAGTRLSVL.

Here the CDR3 DNA reads TGCAGTGCTGGACAGGGATACGAGCAGTACTTC. This translates into CSAGQGYEQYF. The chain carries TRBV20-1 and TRBJ2-7; TRBD1 agrees at 8 bases. CDR3 length equals 11 residues. Per germline, CDR1 DFQATT and CDR2 SNEGSKA (reference sequence). The V gene end was trimmed by 5 bases and the J gene end by 4 bases; junction bases not matched to a gene: 1.

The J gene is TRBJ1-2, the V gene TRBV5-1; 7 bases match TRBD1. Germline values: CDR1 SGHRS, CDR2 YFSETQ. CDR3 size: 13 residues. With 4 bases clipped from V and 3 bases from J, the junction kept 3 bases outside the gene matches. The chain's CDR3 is CASSKGTDYGYTF. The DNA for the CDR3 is TGCGCCAGCAGCAAAGGGACAGACTATGGCTACACCTTC.

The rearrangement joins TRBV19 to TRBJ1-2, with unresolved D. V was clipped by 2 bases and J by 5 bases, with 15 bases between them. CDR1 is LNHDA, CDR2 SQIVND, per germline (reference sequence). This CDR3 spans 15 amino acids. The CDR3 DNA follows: TGTGCCAGTAGTATACCCCCCAGTTCATTGTATGGCTACACCTTC. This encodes CASSIPPSSLYGYTF.

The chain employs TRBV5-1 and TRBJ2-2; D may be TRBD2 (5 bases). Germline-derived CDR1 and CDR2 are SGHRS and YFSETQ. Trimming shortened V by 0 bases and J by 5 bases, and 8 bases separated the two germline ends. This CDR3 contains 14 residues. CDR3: CASSLAGGTGELFF. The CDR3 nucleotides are TGCGCCAGCAGCTTGGCTGGAGGAACCGGGGAGCTGTTTTTT.

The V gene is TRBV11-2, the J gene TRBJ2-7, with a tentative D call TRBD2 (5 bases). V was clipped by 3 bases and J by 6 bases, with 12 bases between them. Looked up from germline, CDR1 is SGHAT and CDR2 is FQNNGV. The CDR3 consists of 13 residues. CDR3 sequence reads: CASSLVRTREQYF. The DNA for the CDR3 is TGTGCCAGCAGCTTGGTCCGGACTCGCGAGCAGTACTTC.

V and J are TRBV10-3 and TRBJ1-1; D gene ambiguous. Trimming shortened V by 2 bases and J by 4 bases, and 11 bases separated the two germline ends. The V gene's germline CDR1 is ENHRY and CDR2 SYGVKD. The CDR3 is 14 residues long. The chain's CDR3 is CAISETGVGTEAFF. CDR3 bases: TGTGCCATCAGTGAGACCGGGGTTGGCACTGAAGCTTTCTTT.

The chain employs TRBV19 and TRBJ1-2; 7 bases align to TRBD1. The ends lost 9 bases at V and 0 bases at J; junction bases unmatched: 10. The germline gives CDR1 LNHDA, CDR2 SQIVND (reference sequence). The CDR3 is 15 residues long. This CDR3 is CASQDRFIANYGYTF. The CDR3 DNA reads TGTGCCAGCCAGGACAGGTTCATAGCTAACTATGGCTACACCTTC.

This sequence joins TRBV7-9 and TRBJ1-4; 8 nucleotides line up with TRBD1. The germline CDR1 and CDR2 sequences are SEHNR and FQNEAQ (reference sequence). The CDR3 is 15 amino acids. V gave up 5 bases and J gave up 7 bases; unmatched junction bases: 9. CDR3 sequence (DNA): TGTGCCAGCAGCCCTCGACAGGGGATTGGTGAAAAACTGTTTTTT. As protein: CASSPRQGIGEKLFF.

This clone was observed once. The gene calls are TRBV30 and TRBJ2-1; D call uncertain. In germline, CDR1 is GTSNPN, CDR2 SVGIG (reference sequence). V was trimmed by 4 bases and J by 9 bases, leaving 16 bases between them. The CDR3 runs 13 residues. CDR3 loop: CAWTDSYLGEQFF. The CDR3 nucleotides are TGTGCCTGGACCGACTCTTATCTGGGTGAGCAGTTCTTC.

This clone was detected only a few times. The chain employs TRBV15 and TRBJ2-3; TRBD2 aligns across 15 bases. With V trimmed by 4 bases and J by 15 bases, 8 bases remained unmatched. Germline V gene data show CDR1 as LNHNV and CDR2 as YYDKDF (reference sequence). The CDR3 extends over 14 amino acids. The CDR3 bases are TGTGCCACCAGCACACGGACTAGCGGGAGGGAGTTTTATTTT. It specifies CATSTRTSGREFYF.

CDR3 DNA: TGTGCCAGCTCACCAGGCGGAGCAGGGGGAATCGGCTACACCTTC. Its protein product is CASSPGGAGGIGYTF. This chain uses TRBV18 with TRBJ1-2; 7 bases agree with TRBD1. Germline CDR1 and CDR2: KGHSH and LQKENI. Germline trimming cut 2 bases from V and 8 bases from J; bases unmatched to any gene: 11. This CDR3 contains 15 residues.

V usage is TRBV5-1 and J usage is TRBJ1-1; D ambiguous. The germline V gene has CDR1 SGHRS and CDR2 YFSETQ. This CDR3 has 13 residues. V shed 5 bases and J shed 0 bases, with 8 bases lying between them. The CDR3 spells CASRAVLNTEAFF. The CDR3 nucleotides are TGCGCCAGCAGGGCCGTTTTGAACACTGAAGCTTTCTTT.

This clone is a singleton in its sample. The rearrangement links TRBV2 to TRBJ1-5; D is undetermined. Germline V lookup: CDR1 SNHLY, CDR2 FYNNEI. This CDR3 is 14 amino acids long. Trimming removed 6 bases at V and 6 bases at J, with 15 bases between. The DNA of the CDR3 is TGTGCCAGCAGACTCCTAGAGGCCGGTCAGCCCCAGCATTTT. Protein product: CASRLLEAGQPQHF.

This chain's CDR3 is CASSSGLAGNTDTQYF. CDR3 nucleotides: TGTGCCAGCAGCTCCGGACTAGCGGGGAACACAGATACGCAGTATTTT. The rearrangement joins TRBV5-8 to TRBJ2-3, with 12 nucleotides matching TRBD2. V shed 3 bases, J shed 2 bases, and the junction held 4 bases outside the gene matches. The CDR3 contains 16 residues. Germline values: CDR1 SGHTS, CDR2 YDEGEE.

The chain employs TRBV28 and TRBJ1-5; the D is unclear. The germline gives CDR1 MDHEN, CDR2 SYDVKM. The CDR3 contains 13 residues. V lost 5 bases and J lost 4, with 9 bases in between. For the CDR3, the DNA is TGTGCCAGCAGTCTCCCTTTAAATCAGCCCCAGCATTTT. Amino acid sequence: CASSLPLNQPQHF.

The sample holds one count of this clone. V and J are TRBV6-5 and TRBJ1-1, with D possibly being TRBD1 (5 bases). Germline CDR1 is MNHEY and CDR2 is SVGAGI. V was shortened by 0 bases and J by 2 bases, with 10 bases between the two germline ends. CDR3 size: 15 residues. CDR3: CASSYSGPVNTEAFF. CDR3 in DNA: TGTGCCAGCAGTTACTCGGGGCCAGTTAACACTGAAGCTTTCTTT.

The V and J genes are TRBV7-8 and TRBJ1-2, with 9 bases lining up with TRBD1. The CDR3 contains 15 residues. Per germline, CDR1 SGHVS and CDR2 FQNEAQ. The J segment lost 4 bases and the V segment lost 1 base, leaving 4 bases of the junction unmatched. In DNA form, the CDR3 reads TGTGCCAGCAGCTTAGTTACGGGACAGGGCTATGGCTACACCTTC. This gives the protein CASSLVTGQGYGYTF.

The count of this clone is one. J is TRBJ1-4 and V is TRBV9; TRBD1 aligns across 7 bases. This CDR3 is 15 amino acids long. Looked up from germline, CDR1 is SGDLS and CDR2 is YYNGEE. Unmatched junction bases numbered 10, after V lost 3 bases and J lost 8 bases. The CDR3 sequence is CASSAHRGLSEKLFF. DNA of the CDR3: TGTGCCAGCAGCGCCCACAGGGGCTTGAGCGAAAAACTGTTTTTT.

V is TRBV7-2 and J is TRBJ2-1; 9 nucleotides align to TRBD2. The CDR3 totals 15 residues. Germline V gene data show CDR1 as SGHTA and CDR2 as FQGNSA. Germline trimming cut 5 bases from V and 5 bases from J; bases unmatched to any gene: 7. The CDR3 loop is CASSPPSGTHNEQFF. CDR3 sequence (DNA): TGTGCCAGCAGCCCCCCTAGCGGGACTCACAATGAGCAGTTCTTC.

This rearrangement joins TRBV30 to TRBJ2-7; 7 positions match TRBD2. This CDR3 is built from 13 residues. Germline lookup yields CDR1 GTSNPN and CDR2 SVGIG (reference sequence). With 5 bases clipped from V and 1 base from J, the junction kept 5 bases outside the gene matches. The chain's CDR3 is CAWGLGLSYEQYF. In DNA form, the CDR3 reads TGTGCCTGGGGACTAGGACTTTCCTACGAGCAGTACTTC.

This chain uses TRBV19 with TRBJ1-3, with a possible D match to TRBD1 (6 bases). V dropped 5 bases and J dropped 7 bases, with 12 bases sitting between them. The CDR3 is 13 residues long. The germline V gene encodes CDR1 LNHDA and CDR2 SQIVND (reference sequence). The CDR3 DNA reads TGTGCCAGTAGTGTGGGGGGGGGCAACACCATATATTTT. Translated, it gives CASSVGGGNTIYF.

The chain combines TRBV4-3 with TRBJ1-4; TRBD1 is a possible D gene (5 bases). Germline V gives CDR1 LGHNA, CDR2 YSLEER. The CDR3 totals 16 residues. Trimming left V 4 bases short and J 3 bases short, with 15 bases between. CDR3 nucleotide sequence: TGCGCCAGCAGCCCCCCTCCCGGGGGAGCTAATGAAAAACTGTTTTTT. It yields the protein CASSPPPGGANEKLFF.

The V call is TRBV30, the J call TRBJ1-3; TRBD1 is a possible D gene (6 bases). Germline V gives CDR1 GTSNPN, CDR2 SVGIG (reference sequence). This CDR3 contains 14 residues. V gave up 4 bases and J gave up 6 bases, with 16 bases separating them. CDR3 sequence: CAWTLGQGKNTIYF. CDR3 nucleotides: TGTGCCTGGACCCTGGGGCAGGGGAAAAACACCATATATTTT.

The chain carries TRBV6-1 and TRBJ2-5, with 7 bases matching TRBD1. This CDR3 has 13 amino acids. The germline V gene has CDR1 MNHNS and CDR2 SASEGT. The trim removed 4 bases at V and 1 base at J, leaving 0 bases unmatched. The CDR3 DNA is TGTGCCAGCAGTGGGACAGGCCAAGAGACCCAGTACTTC. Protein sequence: CASSGTGQETQYF.

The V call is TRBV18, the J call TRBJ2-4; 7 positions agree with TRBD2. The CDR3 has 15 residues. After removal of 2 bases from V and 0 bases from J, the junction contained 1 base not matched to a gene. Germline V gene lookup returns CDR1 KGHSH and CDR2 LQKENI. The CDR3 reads CASSPGEGAKNIQYF. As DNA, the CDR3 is TGTGCCAGCTCACCAGGGGAGGGAGCCAAAAACATTCAGTACTTC.